This T cell receptor beta chain was sequenced during a study of T cell repertoires in cytomegalovirus infection. Comment on this clonotype: Its antigen is unknown.

Germline V lookup: CDR1 LGHNA, CDR2 YSLEER. The CDR3 is 16 amino acids. Trimming stripped 0 bases from V and 7 bases from J, with 16 bases between. Each CDR3 protein gets one entry after TCRdb re-called the reads with MiXCR. Of approximately 350,000 distinct CDR3 sequences listed, about 35% are singletons. The specimen was cultured PBMCs, collected from culture after CMV antigen stimulation. This clonotype originated in a human donor in good health (CMV status not recorded). Some clones in this sample may be carry-over from other donors' samples. V is TRBV4-3 and J is TRBJ2-4; a weak D match, TRBD1 (5 bases). The CDR3 DNA is TGCGCCAGCAGCCAAGATCTTGGGCAGGGATCCAACATTCAGTACTTC. Amino acid sequence: CASSQDLGQGSNIQYF.